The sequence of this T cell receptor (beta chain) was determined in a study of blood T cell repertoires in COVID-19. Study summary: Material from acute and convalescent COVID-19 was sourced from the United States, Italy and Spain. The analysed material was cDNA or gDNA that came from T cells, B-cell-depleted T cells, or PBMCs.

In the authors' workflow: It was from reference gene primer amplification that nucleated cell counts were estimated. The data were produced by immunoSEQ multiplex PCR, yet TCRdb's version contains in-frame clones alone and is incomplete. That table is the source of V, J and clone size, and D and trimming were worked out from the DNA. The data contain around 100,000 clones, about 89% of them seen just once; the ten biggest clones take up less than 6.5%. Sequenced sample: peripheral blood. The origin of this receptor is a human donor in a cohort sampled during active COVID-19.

CDR3 DNA: TGTGCCAGCAGCCTAGGGACTTCCTACGAGCAGTACTTC. It codes for CASSLGTSYEQYF. V and J are TRBV11-3 and TRBJ2-7; D perhaps matches TRBD2 (6 bases). Per the germline V gene, CDR1 is SGHNT and CDR2 is YENEEA. There are 13 residues in the CDR3. With 5 bases removed from V and 1 base from J, the gap between germline ends came to 9 bases.